The 5 T cell receptor beta chains below were found in one sample sequenced in a study of cytomegalovirus exposure and HLA in healthy donors (dated by TCRdb to 2017 to 2019). Libraries were made using the immunoSEQ multiplex PCR assay. For the multiplex PCR, a mixture combining 60 forward primers for TCR Vbeta segments and 13 reverse primers for TCR Jbeta segments was used. What TCRdb holds here is the immuneACCESS table cut down to in-frame rearrangements. Part of the clones is not present; checked against another copy, under half of the missing clones reflect an unresolved V gene, and the others are unexplained. The sample has under 150,000 clones on record, about 80% of them singletons. The biggest ten clones account for 2% of the sample. Input material: PBMCs. These TCRs come from a man aged 18 to 30 in good health and CMV-seronegative.

The chain has TRBV5-1 and TRBJ2-1, with 10 positions matching TRBD2. The CDR3 is made up of 16 amino acids. Germline CDR1 SGHRS, CDR2 YFSETQ. Unmatched junction bases numbered 13, after V lost 0 bases and J lost 13 bases. The CDR3 is CASSLVGTSVGDSQFF. DNA of the CDR3: TGCGCCAGCAGCTTGGTTGGGACTAGCGTCGGTGATAGCCAGTTCTTC.

V is TRBV30 and J is TRBJ1-2, with D possibly matching TRBD1 (5 bases). The germline gives CDR1 GTSNPN, CDR2 SVGIG (reference sequence). The CDR3 sequence is 18 residues long. V was pared by 4 bases and J by 0 bases, with 24 bases between. The CDR3 region has the DNA TGTGCCTGGATAGGATTTAGGAGGGGAGCTGACACTAACTATGGCTACACCTTC. As protein: CAWIGFRRGADTNYGYTF.

The V and J genes are TRBV9 and TRBJ2-1; 11 bases fit TRBD2. The CDR3 covers 16 residues. Germline trimming cut 0 bases from V and 4 bases from J; bases unmatched to any gene: 3. Germline values: CDR1 SGDLS, CDR2 YYNGEE. CDR3 nucleotides: TGTGCCAGCAGCGTAGACCTAGCGGGGGGTTACAATGAGCAGTTCTTC. Amino acid sequence: CASSVDLAGGYNEQFF.

This clone was observed a single time. The chain uses TRBV19 and TRBJ2-1; D is ambiguous. The CDR3 is made up of 13 amino acids. The V and J ends lost 3 bases and 9 bases respectively, with 12 bases between them. Germline V gives CDR1 LNHDA, CDR2 SQIVND (reference sequence). CDR3 in amino acids: CASSIVELGEQFF. In DNA, the CDR3 is TGTGCCAGTAGTATCGTCGAGCTCGGTGAGCAGTTCTTC.

The V gene is TRBV18, the J gene TRBJ2-2, with D possibly matching TRBD2 (5 bases). The germline CDR1 and CDR2 sequences are KGHSH and LQKENI. This CDR3 is built from 16 residues. V was clipped by 3 bases and J by 5 bases, with 16 bases between them. CDR3 loop: CASSPRVAQETGELFF. The CDR3 DNA sequence: TGTGCCAGCTCACCGCGGGTAGCCCAAGAGACCGGGGAGCTGTTTTTT.